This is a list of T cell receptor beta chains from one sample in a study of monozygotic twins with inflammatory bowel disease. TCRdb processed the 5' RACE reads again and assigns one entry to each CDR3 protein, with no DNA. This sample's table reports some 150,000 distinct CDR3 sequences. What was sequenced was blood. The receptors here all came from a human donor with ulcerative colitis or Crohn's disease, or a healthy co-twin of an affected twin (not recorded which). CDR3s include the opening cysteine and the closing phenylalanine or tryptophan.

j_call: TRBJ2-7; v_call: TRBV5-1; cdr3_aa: CASSPKLAGGGGYYEQYF
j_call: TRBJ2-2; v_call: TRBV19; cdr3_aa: CASSIGRDRFTGELFF
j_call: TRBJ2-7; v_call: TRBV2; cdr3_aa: CASSSRRGAYEQYF
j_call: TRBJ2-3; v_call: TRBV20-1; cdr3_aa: CSAPPASEDLNTQYF
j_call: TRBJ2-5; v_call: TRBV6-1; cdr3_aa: CASSEPHGGGQETQYF
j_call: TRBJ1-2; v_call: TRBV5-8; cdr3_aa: CASSSYRGGKGYTF
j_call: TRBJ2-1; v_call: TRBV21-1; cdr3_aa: CASSRQPSSYNEQFF
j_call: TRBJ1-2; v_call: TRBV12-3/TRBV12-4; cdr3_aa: CASSFWGATNYGYTF
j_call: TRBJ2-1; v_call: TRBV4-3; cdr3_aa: CASSQDSGQGARNEQFF
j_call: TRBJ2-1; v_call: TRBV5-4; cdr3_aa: CASSLRLAGKYNEQFF
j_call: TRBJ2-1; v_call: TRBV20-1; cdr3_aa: CSATDSSYNEQFF
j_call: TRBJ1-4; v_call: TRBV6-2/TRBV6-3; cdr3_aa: CASREATNEKLFF
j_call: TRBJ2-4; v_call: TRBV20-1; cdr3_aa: CSARGHKNIQYF
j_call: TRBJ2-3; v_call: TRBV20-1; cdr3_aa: CSRRSGFTDTQYF
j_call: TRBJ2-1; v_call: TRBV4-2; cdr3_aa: CASSQVPPDEQFF
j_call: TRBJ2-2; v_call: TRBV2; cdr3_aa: CASRGAVTTGELFF
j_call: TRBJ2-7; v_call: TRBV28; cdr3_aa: CASSPTPGVEQYF
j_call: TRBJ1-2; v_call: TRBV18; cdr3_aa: CASSQETANYGYTF
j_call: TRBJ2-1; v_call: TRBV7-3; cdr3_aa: CASSLAGVRNNEQFF
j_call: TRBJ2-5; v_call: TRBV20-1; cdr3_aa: CSAGLHSEAQYF
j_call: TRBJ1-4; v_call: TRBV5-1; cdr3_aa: CASSLDTGSRGEKLFF
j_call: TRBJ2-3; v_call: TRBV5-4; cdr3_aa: CASTIGQLRTDTQYF
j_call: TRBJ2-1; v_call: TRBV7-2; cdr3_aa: CASSSGRQDTQFF
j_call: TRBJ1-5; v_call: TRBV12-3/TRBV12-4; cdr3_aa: CASSAGDRVVKDNQPQHF
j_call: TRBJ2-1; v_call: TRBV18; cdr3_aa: CASSPFGTSGLNEQFF
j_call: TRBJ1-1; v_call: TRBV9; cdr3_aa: CASSVGPGSTEAFF
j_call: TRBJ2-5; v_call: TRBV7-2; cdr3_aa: CASSFWGGGIGQETQYF
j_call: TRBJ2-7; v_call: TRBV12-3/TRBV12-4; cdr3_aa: CASSTGFSYEQYF
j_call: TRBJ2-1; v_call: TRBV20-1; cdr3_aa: CSAAGTSGYNEQFF
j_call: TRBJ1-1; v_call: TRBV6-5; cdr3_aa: CASGDDANTEAFF
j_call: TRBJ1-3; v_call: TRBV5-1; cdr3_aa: CASSLGQRGLGNTIYF
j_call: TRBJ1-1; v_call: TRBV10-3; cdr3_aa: CAISESTRGMNTEAFF
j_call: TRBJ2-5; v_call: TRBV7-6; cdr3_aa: CASSLGATGRETQYF
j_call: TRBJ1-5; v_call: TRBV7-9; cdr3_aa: CASSHGGQGYQPQHF
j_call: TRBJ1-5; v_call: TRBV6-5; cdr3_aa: CASSFQGQPQHF
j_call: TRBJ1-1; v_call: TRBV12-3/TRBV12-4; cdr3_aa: CASSLNLDRGRAEAFF
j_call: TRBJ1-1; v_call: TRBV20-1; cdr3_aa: CSARVVGEAGTEAFF
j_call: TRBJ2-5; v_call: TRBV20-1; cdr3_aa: CSVKRSDRAATQYF
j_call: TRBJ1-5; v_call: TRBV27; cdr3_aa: CASSPASYSNQPQHF
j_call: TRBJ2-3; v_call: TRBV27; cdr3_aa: CASSQGAGTDTQYF
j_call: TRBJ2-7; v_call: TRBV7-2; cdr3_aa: CASSPRGGGSQSEQYF
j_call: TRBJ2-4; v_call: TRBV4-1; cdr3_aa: CASSQRGLAKNIQYF
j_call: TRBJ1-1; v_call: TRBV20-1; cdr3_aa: CSASRGGTEAFF
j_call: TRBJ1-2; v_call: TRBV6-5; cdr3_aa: CASSSRGRGWENYGYTF